A single sample is the source of the 27 T cell receptor beta chains below, sequenced in a study of blood T cell repertoires in COVID-19 (TCRdb year 2020). Receptor amplification or capture employed the immunoSEQ multiplex PCR assay. Sourced from immuneACCESS, this table was stored by TCRdb with only in-frame sequences that have V and J called. A share of the clones is absent; for the studies checked, an unresolved V gene accounts for under half, and the remainder has no known explanation. Within this sample are about 300,000 clones, with under 90% of them counted one time only. The ten largest clones represent less than 3.5% of the sample. The sequenced material came from PBMCs or T cells enriched from blood (not recorded which). Receptor source: a woman aged 45-60 years who had been exposed to COVID-19.

The chain couples TRBV11-2 to TRBJ2-1, with D possibly being TRBD2 (7 bases). V was clipped by 7 bases and J by 7 bases, with 20 bases between them. The CDR3 is made up of 15 amino acids. CDR1 is SGHAT, CDR2 FQNNGV, per germline. CDR3 DNA: TGTGCCAGCATTCTGTCGGGGGGCGACGGGAATGAGCAGTTCTTC. Translation gives CASILSGGDGNEQFF.

The chain has TRBV4-2 and TRBJ2-7; D gene uncertain. The CDR3 totals 14 residues. Germline V CDR1 and CDR2: LGHNA, YNFKEQ. Deletions cut 0 bases from V and 7 bases from J, with 13 bases between. CDR3 nucleotides: TGTGCCAGCAGCCAAGACGGGTCCTCCGGGGAGCAGTACTTC. Translated: CASSQDGSSGEQYF.

The V call is TRBV4-1, the J call TRBJ2-1, with 8 bases lining up with TRBD2. Unmatched junction bases numbered 9, after V lost 4 bases and J lost 1 base. In germline, CDR1 is MGHRA, CDR2 YSYEKL. The CDR3 is 17 amino acids. CDR3 amino acids: CASSRGFSGESYNEQFF. The DNA of the CDR3 is TGCGCCAGCAGCCGAGGATTTAGCGGGGAATCCTACAATGAGCAGTTCTTC.

The chain joins TRBV5-1 to TRBJ1-1; D gene uncertain. The CDR3 is 15 amino acids. V was pared by 0 bases and J by 4 bases, with 13 bases between. Per germline, CDR1 SGHRS and CDR2 YFSETQ. CDR3 in DNA: TGCGCCAGCAGCTTGGCTCCGGGTCTGTTCACTGAAGCTTTCTTT. This codes for CASSLAPGLFTEAFF.

The chain links TRBV19 to TRBJ2-2; the D gene is possibly TRBD2 (5 bases). Deletions cut 3 bases from V and 9 bases from J, with 14 bases between. The CDR3 consists of 14 residues. Looked up from germline, CDR1 is LNHDA and CDR2 is SQIVND (reference sequence). The CDR3 nucleotides read TGTGCCAGTAGTATCGGGGAAGGAGGCCGGGAGCTGTTTTTT. Its translation: CASSIGEGGRELFF.

The chain couples TRBV28 to TRBJ1-2; D might be TRBD1 (5 bases). Germline CDR1 reads MDHEN; CDR2 reads SYDVKM. V lost 4 bases and J 0 bases, leaving 12 bases between the germline ends. This CDR3 has 15 amino acids. The CDR3 here is CASSWGDRANYGYTF. In DNA form, the CDR3 reads TGTGCCAGCAGTTGGGGGGACCGAGCTAACTATGGCTACACCTTC.

V is TRBV5-5 and J is TRBJ1-3; D call uncertain. This CDR3 spans 16 amino acids. Trimming pared 0 bases from V and 3 bases from J, leaving 13 bases between. Per germline, CDR1 SGHKS and CDR2 YYEKEE (reference sequence). The CDR3 is CASSLVNRGGGNTIYF. CDR3 nucleotide sequence: TGTGCCAGCAGCTTGGTTAACCGGGGAGGTGGAAACACCATATATTTT.

The V gene is TRBV6-5, the J gene TRBJ2-3, with 12 bases lining up with TRBD2. CDR3 length equals 16 residues. Losses at the gene ends were 0 bases for V and 6 bases for J; bases not matched to a gene: 4. Germline V gene lookup returns CDR1 MNHEY and CDR2 SVGAGI. Here the CDR3 reads CASSYSLAGGGDTQYF. As DNA, the CDR3 is TGTGCCAGCAGTTACTCACTAGCGGGGGGCGGGGATACGCAGTATTTT.

V and J are TRBV28 and TRBJ1-4, with no clear D. There are 14 residues in the CDR3. The germline V gene has CDR1 MDHEN and CDR2 SYDVKM. V was clipped by 5 bases and J by 8 bases, with 15 bases between them. The chain's CDR3 is CASSRGVGEEKLFF. The CDR3 DNA follows: TGTGCCAGCAGTCGTGGGGTGGGAGAGGAAAAACTGTTTTTT.

J is TRBJ1-2 and V is TRBV20-1, with D perhaps matching TRBD1 (5 bases). The V and J ends lost 8 bases and 3 bases respectively, with 10 bases between them. The CDR3 has 11 amino acids. Germline V gene data show CDR1 as DFQATT and CDR2 as SNEGSKA (reference sequence). The DNA for the CDR3 is TGCAGTACCGGGGGGGACTATGGCTACACCTTC. Its translation is CSTGGDYGYTF.

The rearrangement links TRBV15 to TRBJ1-5, with 7 positions matching TRBD1. V was pared by 1 base and J by 4 bases, with 4 bases of the junction left unmatched. This CDR3 contains 15 residues. CDR1 and CDR2 from the germline V gene are LNHNV and YYDKDF (reference sequence). The CDR3 loop reads CATSRGQGINQPQHF. CDR3 nucleotide sequence: TGTGCCACCAGCAGAGGACAGGGTATAAATCAGCCCCAGCATTTT.

The chain carries TRBV4-2 and TRBJ2-3; D unresolved. The germline CDR1 and CDR2 sequences are LGHNA and YNFKEQ. Trimming pared 4 bases from V and 8 bases from J, leaving 10 bases between. The CDR3 is made up of 12 amino acids. In nucleotides, the CDR3 is TGTGCCAGCAGCCCCCGGGTGGGTACGCAGTATTTT. Encoded protein: CASSPRVGTQYF.

The chain is built from TRBV14 and TRBJ1-1; weak D call: TRBD1 (6 bases). With 3 bases removed from V and 4 bases from J, the gap between germline ends came to 12 bases. In germline, CDR1 is SGHDN, CDR2 FVKESK. This CDR3 region has 14 residues. CDR3 sequence reads: CASSHGQTGTEAFF. In DNA form, the CDR3 reads TGTGCCAGCAGCCACGGACAGACGGGCACTGAAGCTTTCTTT.

The V call is TRBV5-8, the J call TRBJ2-7; D is perhaps TRBD1 (5 bases). The CDR3 loop spans 13 amino acids. Trimming removed 4 bases at V and 1 base at J, with 9 bases between. Germline V lookup: CDR1 SGHTS, CDR2 YDEGEE. CDR3 protein: CASSKQGSYEQYF. The CDR3 DNA reads as TGTGCCAGCAGCAAGCAGGGTTCCTACGAGCAGTACTTC.

This clone was seen only once. The chain recombines TRBV7-6 with TRBJ1-5; D may be TRBD1 (5 bases). Trimming took off 4 bases at V and 4 bases at J, with 14 bases between the two ends. CDR1 and CDR2 from the germline V gene are SGHVS and FNYEAQ. The CDR3 length is 15 residues. CDR3 bases: TGTGCCAGCAGCTCCTCGGCAGGGTTGAATCAGCCCCAGCATTTT. It yields the protein CASSSSAGLNQPQHF.

CDR3 sequence (DNA): TGTGCCAGCTCGCAGGACAGGGAGGTGAACACCGGGGAGCTGTTTTTT. It encodes CASSQDREVNTGELFF. The chain uses TRBV18 and TRBJ2-2; 8 bases line up with TRBD1. The V gene's germline CDR1 is KGHSH and CDR2 LQKENI. J was trimmed by 1 base and V by 6 bases; bases with no gene match: 7. The CDR3 loop spans 16 amino acids.

The chain employs TRBV2 and TRBJ1-2; D ambiguous. CDR1 is SNHLY and CDR2 is FYNNEI in the germline V gene. This CDR3 region has 14 residues. Trimming removed 4 bases at V and 8 bases at J, with 17 bases between. DNA of the CDR3: TGTGCCAGCAGTGTTGCAGGAGGTTTTTCGGGCTACACCTTC. Translation gives CASSVAGGFSGYTF.

The chain recombines TRBV27 with TRBJ2-3; tentatively, D is TRBD1 (6 bases). V lost 5 bases and J 3 bases, leaving 12 bases between the germline ends. The CDR3 totals 14 residues. CDR1 is MNHEY and CDR2 is SMNVEV in the germline V gene (reference sequence). CDR3 DNA: TGTGCCAGCAGTCGGGACATCGGTACAGATACGCAGTATTTT. Its translation is CASSRDIGTDTQYF.

A remark on this clone: A read error may produce the germline difference seen at one junction end. V gene TRBV15 combines with J gene TRBJ1-2, with 12 positions matching TRBD1. This CDR3 comprises 13 residues. CDR1 and CDR2 (germline): LNHNV, YYDKDF (reference sequence). The CDR3 is CATSRARDRGLIF. CDR3 coding DNA: TGTGCCACCAGCAGGGCCCGGGACAGGGGGCTTATCTTC.

The V and J genes are TRBV19 and TRBJ1-4; D unclear. Per germline, CDR1 LNHDA and CDR2 SQIVND (reference sequence). This CDR3 region has 14 residues. V lost 3 bases and J lost 5, with 10 bases in between. CDR3 nucleotides: TGTGCCAGTAGTATCGTTAGTTTAAATGAAAAACTGTTTTTT. Amino acid sequence: CASSIVSLNEKLFF. The variable domain in full, with the rest retrieved from reference TRBV19 and TRBJ1-4, is DGGITQSPKYLFRKEGQNVTLSCEQNLNHDAMYWYRQDPGQGLRLIYYSQIVNDFQKGDIAEGYSVSREKKESFPLTVTSAQKNPTAFYLCASSIVSLNEKLFFGSGTQLSVL.

The rearrangement links TRBV4-1 to TRBJ1-2; 8 bases map to TRBD1. The junction had 3 bases not matched to a gene; V was cut back by 5 bases and J by 4 bases. There are 13 residues in the CDR3. Germline V lookup: CDR1 MGHRA, CDR2 YSYEKL. The CDR3 spells CASSKQGGYGYTF. The CDR3 nucleotides read TGCGCCAGCAGCAAACAGGGGGGCTATGGCTACACCTTC.

This chain joins TRBV6-2 or TRBV6-3 and TRBJ1-6; TRBD1 matches at 9 bases. Germline V lookup: CDR1 MNHEY, CDR2 SVGEGT. The junction had 14 bases not matched to a gene; V was cut back by 5 bases and J by 6 bases. The CDR3 totals 18 residues. The CDR3 DNA reads as TGTGCCAGCAGTCCAGGTGGGACAGGGACCCCCGTTAATTCACCCCTCCACTTT. It yields the protein CASSPGGTGTPVNSPLHF.

The chain joins TRBV3-1 (or the pseudogene TRBV3-2) to TRBJ2-5; tentative D call: TRBD2 (6 bases). This CDR3 region has 14 residues. Germline loops: CDR1 LGHDT, CDR2 YNNKEL (reference sequence). Between the trimmed V and J ends, which lost 6 bases and 2 bases, there was a span of 13 bases. CDR3 sequence: CASRGLARQETQYF. In nucleotides, the CDR3 is TGTGCCAGCAGAGGGCTAGCGAGACAAGAGACCCAGTACTTC.

The chain carries TRBV6-1 and TRBJ1-6; 8 nucleotides match TRBD1. V shed 4 bases, J shed 8 bases, and the junction held 10 bases outside the gene matches. There are 16 residues in the CDR3. Germline-derived CDR1 and CDR2 are MNHNS and SASEGT. The CDR3 loop is CASSVMGGQGDSPLHF. CDR3 DNA: TGTGCCAGCAGTGTGATGGGAGGACAGGGTGATTCACCCCTCCACTTT.

The CDR3 region has the DNA TGTGCCAGCAGCTTGGTGGCGGGGGGAATAAATGAGCAGTTCTTC. Protein: CASSLVAGGINEQFF. The chain combines TRBV5-6 with TRBJ2-1, with 8 bases identical to TRBD2. CDR1 is SGHDT, CDR2 YYEEEE, per germline. CDR3 size: 15 residues. The J segment lost 7 bases and the V segment lost 0 bases, leaving 6 bases of the junction unmatched.

The chain carries TRBV19 and TRBJ1-4; 10 bases map to TRBD1. Trimming removed 6 bases from V and 3 bases from J; junction bases left unmatched: 4. The length of the CDR3 is 15 residues. Germline V gene lookup returns CDR1 LNHDA and CDR2 SQIVND (reference sequence). In nucleotides, the CDR3 is TGTGCCAGTAGCGTGGACAGGGGGTCTAATGAAAAACTGTTTTTT. Its protein product is CASSVDRGSNEKLFF.

For this clone: Additional DNA sequences in this sample encode the identical CDR3. V is TRBV11-2 and J is TRBJ2-5, with a weak D call TRBD2 (6 bases). CDR3 size: 13 residues. Germline loops: CDR1 SGHAT, CDR2 FQNNGV. Deletions cut 5 bases from V and 2 bases from J, with 9 bases between. In DNA form, the CDR3 reads TGTGCCAGCAGCGGAGGACTACAAGAGACCCAGTACTTC. Amino acids: CASSGGLQETQYF.